This T cell receptor beta chain was captured in a study of CD8 T cells in ankylosing spondylitis. Trimming pared 1 base from V and 4 bases from J, leaving 13 bases between. The CDR3 totals 15 residues. CDR1 SGHTA and CDR2 FQGTGA come from the germline V gene. As to this clonotype: Its target is unknown.

Broader study findings: Significantly higher representation of disease-linked clones was reported for matched ankylosing spondylitis synovial fluid. Before this, some motif variants had been reported in reactive arthritis synovial fluid and blood. A CD8+ phenotype characterized the disease-linked clones, which were relatively rare in peripheral blood.

Quantitative 5'-RACE with molecular barcodes produced the TCR beta libraries. From the 5' RACE reads, TCRdb called clonotypes with MiXCR, one entry per CDR3 protein. The sample lists more than 60,000 distinct CDR3 sequences, over 5% seen once, with approximately 5% in the top ten. The chain employs TRBV7-3 and TRBJ2-5; maybe TRBD2 (7 bases). Material: synovial fluid, either unsorted or a sorted T cell fraction (not recorded which). The origin of this receptor is a male donor with ankylosing spondylitis. The CDR3 sequence is CASSLNGGLGETQYF. The CDR3 nucleotides read TGTGCCAGCAGCTTAAACGGGGGGCTGGGAGAGACCCAGTACTTC. The full variable domain, rest sourced from reference TRBV7-3 and TRBJ2-5, is GAGVSQTPSNKVTEKGKYVELRCDPISGHTALYWYRQSLGQGPEFLIYFQGTGAADDSGLPNDRFFAVRPEGSVSTLKIQRTERGDSAVYLCASSLNGGLGETQYFGPGTRLLVL.